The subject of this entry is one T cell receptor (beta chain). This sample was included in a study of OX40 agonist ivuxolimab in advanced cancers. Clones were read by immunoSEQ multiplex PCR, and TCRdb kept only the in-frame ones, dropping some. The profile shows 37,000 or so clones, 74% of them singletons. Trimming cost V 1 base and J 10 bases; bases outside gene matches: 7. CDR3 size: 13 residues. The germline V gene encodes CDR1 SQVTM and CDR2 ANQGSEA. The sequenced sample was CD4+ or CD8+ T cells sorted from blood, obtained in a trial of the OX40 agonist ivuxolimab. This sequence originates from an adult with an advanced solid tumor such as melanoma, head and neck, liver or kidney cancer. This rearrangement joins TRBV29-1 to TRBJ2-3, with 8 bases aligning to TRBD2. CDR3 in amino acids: CSVEGGGRGAQYF. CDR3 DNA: TGCAGCGTTGAAGGCGGGGGGAGAGGTGCGCAGTATTTT.